Sequencing of this T cell receptor beta chain was carried out in a study of cytomegalovirus exposure and HLA in healthy donors. With 8 bases clipped from V and 2 bases from J, the junction kept 11 bases outside the gene matches. The CDR3 contains 15 residues. Germline CDR1 and CDR2: MNHNY and SVGAGI (reference sequence). Study findings and constraints: Fewer N-insertions than the approximately 700-donor mean were reportedly shown by an Asian-associated ancestry cluster in a later analysis. Indistinguishable V segments such as TRBV6-2 and TRBV6-3 were excluded. TCR beta V segments were, for the most part, productive about 90% or about 30% of the time in an earlier analysis. According to reports, the classifier identified cytomegalovirus status with high specificity and sensitivity.

The PCR was carried out with 60 Vbeta primers and 13 Jbeta primers. The protocol was immunoSEQ multiplex PCR, while the TCRdb copy is restricted to in-frame clones and leaves out a portion. The table records approximately 150,000 clones, over 75% of them present only once. In regard to this clone: Its antigen is as yet unknown.

The chain employs TRBV6-6 and TRBJ1-2; 7 bases map to TRBD1. This receptor was taken from a human donor in good health. Sequenced: PBMCs. The CDR3 sequence is CASVEPGGPNYGYTF. In DNA, the CDR3 is TGTGCCAGCGTTGAACCAGGGGGTCCCAACTATGGCTACACCTTC.